This T cell receptor beta chain was identified in a study of blood T cell repertoires in COVID-19. Background on the study: Researchers got acute and convalescent COVID-19 samples from the United States, Italy and Spain. PBMCs, B-cell-depleted T cells, or T cells provided the cDNA or gDNA that made up the material.

The CDR3 runs 15 residues. Looked up from germline, CDR1 is LGHDT and CDR2 is YNNKEL (reference sequence). The germline V and J ends were trimmed by 3 bases and 3 bases, with 15 bases remaining between them. As handled by the study authors: How many nucleated cells were present was estimated from reference gene primer amplification. Method: immunoSEQ multiplex PCR; TCRdb's copy keeps in-frame clones and lacks some. V, J and clone size are taken as reported in that table, and D and trimming were inferred from the DNA itself. The sample yields 200,000 to 300,000 clones, around 85% seen once. V and J are TRBV3-1 (or the pseudogene TRBV3-2) and TRBJ2-7, with a tentative D call TRBD2 (5 bases). The TCR comes from a woman aged 80 or over with acute or convalescent COVID-19. Specimen: peripheral blood. The CDR3 region has the DNA TGTGCCAGCAGCCATTCCGCGGAGGCTCACTACGAGCAGTACTTC. Translation: CASSHSAEAHYEQYF.